This T cell receptor (beta chain) was identified in a study of blood T cell repertoires in COVID-19. As for the study in general: Collection of acute and convalescent COVID-19 samples took place in the United States, Italy and Spain. From T cells, B-cell-depleted T cells, or PBMCs came the material, which was cDNA or gDNA.

Original data processing: Nucleated cell number was recorded as an estimate derived from reference gene primer amplification. Some clones are missing from TCRdb's copy, which holds only in-frame ones; the method was immunoSEQ multiplex PCR. V and J calls and clone size are given by that table; D and trimming were obtained from the DNA. Found here are approximately 260,000 clones, approximately 86% of them singletons; the top ten hold about 3.6%. Germline V gene sequence: CDR1 MNHEY, CDR2 SMNVEV (reference sequence). This CDR3 contains 18 residues. J was trimmed by 2 bases and V by 1 base; bases with no gene match: 12.

The V call is TRBV27, the J call TRBJ2-3; 7 bases are a match to TRBD2. Input material: peripheral blood. The sequence came from a young man with active or convalescent COVID-19. The CDR3 reads CASSLFPPRAGDTDTQYF. The CDR3 DNA reads as TGTGCCAGCAGTTTATTCCCCCCCCGGGCGGGGGACACAGATACGCAGTATTTT.